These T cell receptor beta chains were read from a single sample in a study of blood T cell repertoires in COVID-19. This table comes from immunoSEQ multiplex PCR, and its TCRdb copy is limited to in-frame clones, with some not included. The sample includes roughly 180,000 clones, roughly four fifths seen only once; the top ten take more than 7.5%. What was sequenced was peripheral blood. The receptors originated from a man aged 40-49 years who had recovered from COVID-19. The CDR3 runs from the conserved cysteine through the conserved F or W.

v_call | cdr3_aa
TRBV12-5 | CASGLQRAGAAYNEQFF
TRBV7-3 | CASSDRGGPDTQYF
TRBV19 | CASRTVRGYTF
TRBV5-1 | CASSLNQQETQYF
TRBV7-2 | CASSPTMTGTGNTIYF
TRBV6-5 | CASSYGPFRNEQFF
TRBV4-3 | CASSQGRVTETQYF
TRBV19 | CASSNGGQWEQYF
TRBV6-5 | CASSLVPGELFF
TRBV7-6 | CASSIRYRGLNEQFF
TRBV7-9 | CASTNGRDLHEQYF
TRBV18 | CASSPIGASAKNIQYF
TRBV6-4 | CASSQGYTGELFF
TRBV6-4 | CASSRTSGSTGELFF
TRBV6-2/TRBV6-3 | CASSLGQGLREQYF
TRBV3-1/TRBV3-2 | CASSQAGTGVNGTDTQYF
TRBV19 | CASSGAGTAFNQPQHF
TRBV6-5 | CASRQGVSTDTQYF
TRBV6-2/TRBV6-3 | CASSKREPLYGYTF
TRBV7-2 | CASSFTGTASYEQYF
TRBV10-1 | CANNLRTSGRVRGNF
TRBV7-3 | CASSLSPGMVSQPQHF
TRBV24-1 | CATSDFVAGVLNEQFF
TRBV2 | CASSTGQGYEQYF
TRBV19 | CASRKSGTEAEAFF
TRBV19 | CASTPGTGTYEQYF
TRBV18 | CASSPPEGWETQYF
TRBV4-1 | CASSQGQTQYF
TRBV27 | CASSFFKGQGATDIQYF
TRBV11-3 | CASSPQDRADTGELFF
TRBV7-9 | CASSSSGKLGMFF
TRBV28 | CASSLKGHRFMDTEAFF
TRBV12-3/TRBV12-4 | CASSTTGREQYF
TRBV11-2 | CASSTTGSSYNEQFF
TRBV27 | CASSWGRVGYEQYF
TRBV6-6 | CASRPGTRGNEQFF
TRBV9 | CASSAYQDFQETQYF
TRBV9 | CASSVALAGGLSTDTQYF
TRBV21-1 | CASSKAEQGGWETQYF
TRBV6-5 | CASRPTGGGQPQHF
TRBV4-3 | CASSQDRGVGNEQFF
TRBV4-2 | CASSQGARGFYGYTF
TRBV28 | CASSFPGTGREKLFF
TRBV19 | CASSNRQGDTQYF
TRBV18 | CASSPRQGASNEQFF
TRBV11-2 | CASSLLVAGELFF
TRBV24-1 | CATSWGVETQYF
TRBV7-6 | CASSLQGENTDTQYF
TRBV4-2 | CASSQAMGQPYEQYF
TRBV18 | CASSPPGRPDTDTQYF
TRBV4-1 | CASSQRQGGEKLFF
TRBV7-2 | CASSLAAPDTQYF
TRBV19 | CASRVGRSSYNEQFF
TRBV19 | CASRPGQGIYGYTF
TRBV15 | CATSRSQPEEQFF
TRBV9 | CASSPSGNPTGELFF
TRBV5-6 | CASSPEPETGWANVLTF
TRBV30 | CAWSVGTVLSYGYTF